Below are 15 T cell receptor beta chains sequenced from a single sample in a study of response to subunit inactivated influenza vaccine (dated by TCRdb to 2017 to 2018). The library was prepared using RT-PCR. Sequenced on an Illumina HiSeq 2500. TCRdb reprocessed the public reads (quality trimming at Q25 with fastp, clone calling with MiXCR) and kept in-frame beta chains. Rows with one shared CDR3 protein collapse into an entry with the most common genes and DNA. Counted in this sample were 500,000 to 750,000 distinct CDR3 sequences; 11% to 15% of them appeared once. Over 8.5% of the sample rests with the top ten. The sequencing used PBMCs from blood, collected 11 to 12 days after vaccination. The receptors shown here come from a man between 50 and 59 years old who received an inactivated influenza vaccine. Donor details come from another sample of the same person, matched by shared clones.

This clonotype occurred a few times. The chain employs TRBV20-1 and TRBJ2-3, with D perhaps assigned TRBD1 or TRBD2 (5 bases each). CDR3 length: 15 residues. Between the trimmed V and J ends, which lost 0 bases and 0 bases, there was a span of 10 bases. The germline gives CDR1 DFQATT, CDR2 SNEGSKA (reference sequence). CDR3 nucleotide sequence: TGCAGTGCTAGAGATCTTGGGGGTAGCACAGATACGCAGTATTTT. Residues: CSARDLGGSTDTQYF.

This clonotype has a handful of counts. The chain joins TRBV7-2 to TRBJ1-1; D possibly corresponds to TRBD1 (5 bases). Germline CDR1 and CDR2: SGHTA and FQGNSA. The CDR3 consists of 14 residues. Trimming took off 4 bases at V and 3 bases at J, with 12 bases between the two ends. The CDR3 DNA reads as TGTGCCAGCAGCTCTTTCAGGGTTTACACTGAAGCTTTCTTT. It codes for CASSSFRVYTEAFF.

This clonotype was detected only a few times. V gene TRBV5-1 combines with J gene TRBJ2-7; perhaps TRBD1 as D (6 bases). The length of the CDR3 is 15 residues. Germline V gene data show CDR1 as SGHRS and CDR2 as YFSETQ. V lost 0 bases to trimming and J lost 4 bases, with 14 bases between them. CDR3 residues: CASSLVGQLEYEQYF. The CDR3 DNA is TGCGCCAGCAGCTTGGTTGGACAGCTTGAATACGAGCAGTACTTC.

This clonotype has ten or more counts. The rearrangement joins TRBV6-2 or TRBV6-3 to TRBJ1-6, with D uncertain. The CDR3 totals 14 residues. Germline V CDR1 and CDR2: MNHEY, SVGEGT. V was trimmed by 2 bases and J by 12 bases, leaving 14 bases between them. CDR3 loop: CASSYNADRGPLHF. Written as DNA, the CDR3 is TGTGCCAGCAGTTACAACGCAGATCGGGGACCCCTCCACTTT.

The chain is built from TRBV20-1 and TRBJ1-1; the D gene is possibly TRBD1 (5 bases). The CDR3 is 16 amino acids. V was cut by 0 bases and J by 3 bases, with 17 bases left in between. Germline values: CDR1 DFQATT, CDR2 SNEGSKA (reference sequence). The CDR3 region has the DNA TGCAGTGCTAGAGATGTGATCGACGGGGGTGACACTGAAGCTTTCTTT. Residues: CSARDVIDGGDTEAFF.

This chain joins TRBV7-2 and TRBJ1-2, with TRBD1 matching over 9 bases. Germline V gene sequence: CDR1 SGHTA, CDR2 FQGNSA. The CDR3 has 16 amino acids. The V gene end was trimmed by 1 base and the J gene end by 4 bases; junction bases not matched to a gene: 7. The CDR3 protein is CASSLVTGQGFYGYTF. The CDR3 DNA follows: TGTGCCAGCAGCTTAGTAACCGGACAGGGGTTCTATGGCTACACCTTC.

The CDR3 bases are TGTGCCAGCAGCTTAGTTAGGTACAGACAAGAGACCCAGTACTTC. Its protein is CASSLVRYRQETQYF. V and J are TRBV7-2 and TRBJ2-5; no clear D gene. The CDR3 contains 15 residues. CDR1 is SGHTA and CDR2 is FQGNSA in the germline V gene. V lost 1 base and J 2 bases, leaving 11 bases between the germline ends.

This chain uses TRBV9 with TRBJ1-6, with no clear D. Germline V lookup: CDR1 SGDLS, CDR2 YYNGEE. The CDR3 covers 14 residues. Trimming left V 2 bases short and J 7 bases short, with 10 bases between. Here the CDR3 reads CASSVRVRNSPLHF. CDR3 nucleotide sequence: TGTGCCAGCAGCGTTAGGGTGCGGAATTCACCCCTCCACTTT.

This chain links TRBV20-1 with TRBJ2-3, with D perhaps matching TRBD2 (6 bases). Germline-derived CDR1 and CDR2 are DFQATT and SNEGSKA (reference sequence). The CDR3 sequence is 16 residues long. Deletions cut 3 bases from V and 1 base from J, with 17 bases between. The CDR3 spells CSARDNRQRGTDTQYF. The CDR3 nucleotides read TGCAGTGCTAGGGATAACCGACAGCGGGGCACAGATACGCAGTATTTT.

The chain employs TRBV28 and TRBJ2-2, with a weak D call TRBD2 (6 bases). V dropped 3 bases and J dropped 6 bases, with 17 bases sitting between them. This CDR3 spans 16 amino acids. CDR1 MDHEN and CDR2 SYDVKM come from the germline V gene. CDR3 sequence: CASSLIGGGQAGELFF. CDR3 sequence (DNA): TGTGCCAGCAGTTTGATTGGGGGAGGACAAGCCGGGGAGCTGTTTTTT.

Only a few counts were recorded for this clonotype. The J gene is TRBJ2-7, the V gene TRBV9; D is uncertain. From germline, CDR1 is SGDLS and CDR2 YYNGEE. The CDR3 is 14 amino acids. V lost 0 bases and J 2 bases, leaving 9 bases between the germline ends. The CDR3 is CASSVASATYEQYF. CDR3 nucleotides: TGTGCCAGCAGCGTAGCATCAGCTACCTACGAGCAGTACTTC. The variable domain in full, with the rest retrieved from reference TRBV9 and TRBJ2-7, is DSGVTQTPKHLITATGQRVTLRCSPRSGDLSVYWYQQSLDQGLQFLIQYYNGEERAKGNILERFSAQQFPDLHSELNLSSLELGDSALYFCASSVASATYEQYFGPGTRLTVT.

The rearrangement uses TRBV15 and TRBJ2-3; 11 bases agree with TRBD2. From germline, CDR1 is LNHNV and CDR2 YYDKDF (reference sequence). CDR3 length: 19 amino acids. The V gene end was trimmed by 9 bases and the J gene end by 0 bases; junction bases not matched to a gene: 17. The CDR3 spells CATKPGLAVSGGSTDTQYF. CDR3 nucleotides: TGTGCCACTAAACCGGGACTAGCGGTCAGCGGGGGGAGCACAGATACGCAGTATTTT.

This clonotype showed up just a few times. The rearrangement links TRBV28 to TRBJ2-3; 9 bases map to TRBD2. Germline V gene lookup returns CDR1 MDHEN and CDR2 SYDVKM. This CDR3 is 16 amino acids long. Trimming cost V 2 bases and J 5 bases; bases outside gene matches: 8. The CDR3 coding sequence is TGTGCCAGCAGTTTAGGCGGGAGGGCCTGGGGAGATACGCAGTATTTT. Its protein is CASSLGGRAWGDTQYF.

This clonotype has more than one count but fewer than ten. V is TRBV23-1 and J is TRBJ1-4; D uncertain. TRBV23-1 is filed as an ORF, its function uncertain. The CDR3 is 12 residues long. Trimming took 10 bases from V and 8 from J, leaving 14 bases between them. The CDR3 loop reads CAIKPGREKLFF. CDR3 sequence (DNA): TGCGCCATCAAACCCGGGCGCGAAAAACTGTTTTTT.

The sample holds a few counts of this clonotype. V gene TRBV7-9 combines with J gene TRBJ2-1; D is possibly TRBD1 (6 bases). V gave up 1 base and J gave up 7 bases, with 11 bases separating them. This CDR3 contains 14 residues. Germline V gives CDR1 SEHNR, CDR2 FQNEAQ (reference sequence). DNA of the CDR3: TGTGCCAGCAGCTTAGTGGCAGGGGAAAATGAGCAGTTCTTC. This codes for CASSLVAGENEQFF.